These T cell receptor beta chains were read from a single sample in a study of blood T cell repertoires in COVID-19. Produced via immunoSEQ multiplex PCR; TCRdb's table is partial and in-frame only. The sample records around 300,000 clones, just under 90% being singletons. The sample comprised PBMCs or T cells enriched from blood (not recorded which). Receptors originate from a woman aged 55-69 years who had recovered from COVID-19. CDR3s include the opening cysteine and the closing phenylalanine or tryptophan. Each record gives: J gene, clone size, V gene, D gene, CDR3 DNA, CDR3 protein. D genes are given only for firm matches. Clone size is given for some rows only: seen once, a few or many times, or a class if the clone is expanded.

TRBJ2-3,.,TRBV6-6,TRBD2,TGTGCCAGCAAGGGACTAGCGGGCACAGATACGCAGTATTTT,CASKGLAGTDTQYF
TRBJ1-5,.,TRBV28,TRBD1,TGTGCCAGCAGTTTAGCAGTAGGGGGCACCCAATATAGCAATCAGCCCCAGCATTTT,CASSLAVGGTQYSNQPQHF
TRBJ2-7,.,TRBV3-1/TRBV3-2,.,TGTGCCAGCAGCCTCAGCTCCTACGAGCAGTACTTC,CASSLSSYEQYF
TRBJ1-1,once,TRBV15,.,TGTGCCACCAGCAGAGATCTATTTGTGGGAGCTCCCCTGGAAGCTTTCTTT,CATSRDLFVGAPLEAFF
TRBJ2-1,.,TRBV9,TRBD1,TGTGCCAGCAGCGTCAGGGGGACAGACTTCAGAGGCAATGAGCAGTTCTTC,CASSVRGTDFRGNEQFF
TRBJ2-1,few,TRBV7-2,.,TGTGCCAGCAGCTTAGTCTCCAGCTCCTACAATGAGCAGTTCTTC,CASSLVSSSYNEQFF
TRBJ2-1,.,TRBV29-1,.,TGCAGCGTTGAACCAAGACACCCCAATGAGCAGTTCTTC,CSVEPRHPNEQFF
TRBJ1-1,.,TRBV27,.,TGTGCCAGCAGTATACTACTCGGCAGCTATGAAGCTTTCTTT,CASSILLGSYEAFF
TRBJ1-5,.,TRBV9,.,TGTGCCAGCAGCGAGGACAGTTATAGCAATCAGCCCCAGCATTTT,CASSEDSYSNQPQHF
TRBJ1-3,.,TRBV23-1,.,TGCGCCAGCAGTCAATACGTTCGAGCTGGAAACACCATATATTTT,CASSQYVRAGNTIYF
TRBJ1-6,.,TRBV20-1,.,TGCAGTTGGCAGGATAGGGGACCCCTCCACTTT,CSWQDRGPLHF
TRBJ1-2,.,TRBV7-3,TRBD1,TGTGCCAGCAGCTCGACAGGGGGTCGATATGGCTACACCTTC,CASSSTGGRYGYTF
TRBJ2-1,.,TRBV12-5,TRBD2,TGTGCTAGTGGTCATGGGAGGGATCTTAATGAGCAGTTCTTC,CASGHGRDLNEQFF
TRBJ1-6,.,TRBV9,.,TGTGCCAGCAGCCGGGGACTATCTTCACCCCTCCACTTT,CASSRGLSSPLHF
TRBJ1-1,.,TRBV7-3,TRBD1,TGTGCCAGCAGCCAAACAGGGGACACTGAAGCTTTCTTT,CASSQTGDTEAFF
TRBJ2-1,.,TRBV5-1,TRBD1,TGCGCCAGCAGACGACAGGGGAGCTCCTACAATGAGCAGTTCTTC,CASRRQGSSYNEQFF
TRBJ2-7,.,TRBV18,.,TGTGCCAGCTCTTGGGGACAAGGTTCCTACGAGCAGTACTTC,CASSWGQGSYEQYF
TRBJ2-3,many,TRBV11-2,.,TGTGCCAGCAGCTTCCACTCACGGGACACAGATACGCAGTATTTT,CASSFHSRDTDTQYF
TRBJ1-5,.,TRBV28,.,TGTGCCAGCACCCGGGGGGGAGGGAATTATCAGCCCCAGCATTTT,CASTRGGGNYQPQHF
TRBJ2-2,.,TRBV18,TRBD1,TGTGCCAGCTCACCACCTCCGACAGGGGTAACCGGGGAGCTGTTTTTT,CASSPPPTGVTGELFF
TRBJ1-2,.,TRBV11-1,.,TGTGCCAGCAGCCCTCCCCCGACAGCTAACTATGGCTACACCTTC,CASSPPPTANYGYTF
TRBJ2-7,once,TRBV9,.,TGTGCCAGCAGCGTAGATTGGGGAGGCTACGAGCAGTACTTC,CASSVDWGGYEQYF
TRBJ1-2,.,TRBV12-3/TRBV12-4,TRBD1,TGTGCCAGCAGACCGACAGGGCCCTATGGCTACACCTTC,CASRPTGPYGYTF
TRBJ2-7,once,TRBV6-5,TRBD1,TGTGCCAGCAGTTCCCGGGGACAGGGGGCCTCCTACGAGCAGTACTTC,CASSSRGQGASYEQYF
TRBJ2-5,.,TRBV4-1,TRBD2,TGCGCCAGCAGTCCTACTAGCGGGAGGTCTAGAGAGACCCAGTACTTC,CASSPTSGRSRETQYF
TRBJ1-5,few,TRBV19,.,TGTGCCAGTAGTATAGATGGGGGAGGACCCCAGCATTTT,CASSIDGGGPQHF
TRBJ1-3,once,TRBV28,.,TGTGCCAGCGGAATACCGGGCTCTGGAAACACCATATATTTT,CASGIPGSGNTIYF
TRBJ2-1,.,TRBV7-9,.,TGTGCCAGCAGCTCCCCAGGTATTTCCTACAATGAGCAGTTCTTC,CASSSPGISYNEQFF
TRBJ1-4,.,TRBV7-8,.,TGTGCCAGCAGCTCCCTAGGGGACAAGAGGGGTGAAAAACTGTTTTTT,CASSSLGDKRGEKLFF
TRBJ2-5,.,TRBV5-1,.,TGCGCCAGCAGCTTGGCTAGGGGTGTGGGGGAGACCCAGTACTTC,CASSLARGVGETQYF
TRBJ1-1,.,TRBV12-5,TRBD1,TGTGCTAGTGGTTTAGGACAGGGGGACACTGAAGCTTTCTTT,CASGLGQGDTEAFF
TRBJ1-1,.,TRBV6-5,.,TGTGCCAGCAGTTACTCAGGAGGGGTGAACACTGAAGCTTTCTTT,CASSYSGGVNTEAFF
TRBJ2-5,.,TRBV25-1,TRBD2,TGTGCCAGCAGTCCTCGGACTAGAAGTGAGACCCAGTACTTC,CASSPRTRSETQYF